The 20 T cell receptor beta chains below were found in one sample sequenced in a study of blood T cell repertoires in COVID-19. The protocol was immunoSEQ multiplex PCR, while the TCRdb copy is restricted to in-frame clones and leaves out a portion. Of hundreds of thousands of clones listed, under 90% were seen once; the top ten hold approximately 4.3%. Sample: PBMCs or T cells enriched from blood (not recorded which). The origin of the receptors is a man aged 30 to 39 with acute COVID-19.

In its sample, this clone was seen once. The DNA for the CDR3 is TGTGCCAGCAGTGCTATAAGACAGGGATTTAGCAATCAGCCCCAGCATTTT. Translation gives CASSAIRQGFSNQPQHF. The chain couples TRBV27 to TRBJ1-5, with TRBD1 matching 7 bases. The ends lost 5 bases at V and 0 bases at J; junction bases unmatched: 10. Germline-derived CDR1 and CDR2 are MNHEY and SMNVEV (reference sequence). There are 17 residues in the CDR3.

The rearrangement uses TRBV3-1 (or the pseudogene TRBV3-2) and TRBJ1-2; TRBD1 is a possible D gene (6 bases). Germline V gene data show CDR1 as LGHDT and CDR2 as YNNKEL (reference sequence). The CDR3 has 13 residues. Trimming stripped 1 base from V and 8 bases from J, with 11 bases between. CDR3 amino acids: CASSQGQDVGYTF. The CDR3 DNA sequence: TGTGCCAGCAGCCAAGGACAGGATGTAGGCTACACCTTC.

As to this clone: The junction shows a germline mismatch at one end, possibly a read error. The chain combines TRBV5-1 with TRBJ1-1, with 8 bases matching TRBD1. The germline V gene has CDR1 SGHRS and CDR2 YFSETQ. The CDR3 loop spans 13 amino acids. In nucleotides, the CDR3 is TGTGCCAGCAGCAAGACAGGGGACACTGAAGCTTTCTTT. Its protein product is CASSKTGDTEAFF.

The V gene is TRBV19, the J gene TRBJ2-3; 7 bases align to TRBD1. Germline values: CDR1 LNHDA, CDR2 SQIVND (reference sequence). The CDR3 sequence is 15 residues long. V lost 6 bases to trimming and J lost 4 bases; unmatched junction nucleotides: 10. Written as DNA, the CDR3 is TGTGCCAGTAGCCACGGACAGGATGTGCCAGATACGCAGTATTTT. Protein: CASSHGQDVPDTQYF. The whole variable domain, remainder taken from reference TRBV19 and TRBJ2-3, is DGGITQSPKYLFRKEGQNVTLSCEQNLNHDAMYWYRQDPGQGLRLIYYSQIVNDFQKGDIAEGYSVSREKKESFPLTVTSAQKNPTAFYLCASSHGQDVPDTQYFGPGTRLTVL.

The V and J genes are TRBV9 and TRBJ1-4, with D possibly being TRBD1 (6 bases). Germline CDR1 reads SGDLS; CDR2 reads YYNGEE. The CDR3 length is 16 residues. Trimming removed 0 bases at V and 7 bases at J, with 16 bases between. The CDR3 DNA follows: TGTGCCAGCAGCGTAGATAGGGGGGGCGTCAGTGAAAAACTGTTTTTT. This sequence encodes CASSVDRGGVSEKLFF.

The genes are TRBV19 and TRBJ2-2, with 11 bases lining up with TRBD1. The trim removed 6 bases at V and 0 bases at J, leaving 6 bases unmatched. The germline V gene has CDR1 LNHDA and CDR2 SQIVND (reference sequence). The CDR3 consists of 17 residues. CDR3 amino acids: CASSPGTGGANTGELFF. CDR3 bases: TGTGCCAGTAGCCCAGGGACAGGGGGTGCGAACACCGGGGAGCTGTTTTTT.

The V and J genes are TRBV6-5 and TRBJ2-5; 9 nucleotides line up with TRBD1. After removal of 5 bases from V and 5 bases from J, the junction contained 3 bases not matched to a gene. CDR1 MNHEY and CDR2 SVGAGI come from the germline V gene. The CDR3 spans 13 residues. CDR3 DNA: TGTGCCAGCAGTCGTGGGACAGGGGAGACCCAGTACTTC. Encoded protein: CASSRGTGETQYF.

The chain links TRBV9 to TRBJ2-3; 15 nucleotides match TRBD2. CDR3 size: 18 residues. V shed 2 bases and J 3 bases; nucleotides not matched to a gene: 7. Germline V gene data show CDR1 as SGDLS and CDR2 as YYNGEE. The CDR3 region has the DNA TGTGCCAGCAGCGTCGACCTGGGACTAGCGGGAGGTACAGATACGCAGTATTTT. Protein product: CASSVDLGLAGGTDTQYF.

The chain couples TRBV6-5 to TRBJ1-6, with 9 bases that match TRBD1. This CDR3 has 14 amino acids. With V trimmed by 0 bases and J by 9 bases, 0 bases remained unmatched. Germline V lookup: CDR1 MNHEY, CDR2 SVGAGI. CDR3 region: CASSYSGQGSPLHF. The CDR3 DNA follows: TGTGCCAGCAGTTACTCGGGACAGGGTTCACCCCTCCACTTT.

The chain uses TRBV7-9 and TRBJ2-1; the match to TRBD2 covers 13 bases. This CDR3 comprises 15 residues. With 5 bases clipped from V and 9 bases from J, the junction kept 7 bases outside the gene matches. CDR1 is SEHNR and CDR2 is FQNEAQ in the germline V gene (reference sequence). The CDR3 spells CASSVGTSGNSEQFF. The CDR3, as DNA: TGTGCCAGCAGCGTAGGGACTAGCGGGAATAGTGAGCAGTTCTTC.

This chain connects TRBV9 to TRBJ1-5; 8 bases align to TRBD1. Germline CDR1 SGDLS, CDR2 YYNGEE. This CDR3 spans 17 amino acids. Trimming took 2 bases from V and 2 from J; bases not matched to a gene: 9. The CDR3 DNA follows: TGTGCCAGCAGCGTGGATACAGGGGGGGATCGCAATCAGCCCCAGCATTTT. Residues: CASSVDTGGDRNQPQHF. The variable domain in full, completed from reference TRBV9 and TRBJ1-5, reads DSGVTQTPKHLITATGQRVTLRCSPRSGDLSVYWYQQSLDQGLQFLIQYYNGEERAKGNILERFSAQQFPDLHSELNLSSLELGDSALYFCASSVDTGGDRNQPQHFGDGTRLSIL.

The CDR3 reads CASSTTGGGHNNEKLFF. Written as DNA, the CDR3 is TGTGCCAGCAGTACGACCGGGGGTGGGCATAATAATGAAAAACTGTTTTTT. The chain combines TRBV28 with TRBJ1-4; the D gene is possibly TRBD1 (5 bases). The V end was cut by 5 bases, the J end by 4 bases, with 20 bases between. Germline V gene data show CDR1 as MDHEN and CDR2 as SYDVKM. This CDR3 is 17 amino acids long.

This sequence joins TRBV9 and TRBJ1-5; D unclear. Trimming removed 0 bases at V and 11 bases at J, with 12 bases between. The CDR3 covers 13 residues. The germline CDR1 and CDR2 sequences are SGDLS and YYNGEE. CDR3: CASSVGASGTQHF. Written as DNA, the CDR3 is TGTGCCAGCAGCGTAGGGGCCTCCGGGACCCAGCATTTT.

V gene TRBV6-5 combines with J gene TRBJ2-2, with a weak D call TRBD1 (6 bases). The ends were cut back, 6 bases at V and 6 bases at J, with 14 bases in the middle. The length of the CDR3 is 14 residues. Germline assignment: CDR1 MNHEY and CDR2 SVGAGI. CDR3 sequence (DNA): TGTGCCAGCAGGACTACAGGGTCGGCCGGGGAGCTGTTTTTT. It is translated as CASRTTGSAGELFF.

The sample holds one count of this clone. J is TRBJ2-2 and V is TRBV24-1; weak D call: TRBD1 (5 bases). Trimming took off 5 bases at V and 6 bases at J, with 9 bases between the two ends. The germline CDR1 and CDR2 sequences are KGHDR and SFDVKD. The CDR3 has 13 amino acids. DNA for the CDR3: TGTGCCACCAGTGGTCAGGGCCCCGGGGAGCTGTTTTTT. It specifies CATSGQGPGELFF.

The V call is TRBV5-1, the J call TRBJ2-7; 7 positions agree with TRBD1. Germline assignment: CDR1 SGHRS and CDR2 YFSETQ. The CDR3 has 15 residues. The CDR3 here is CASSLRQGRLYEQYV. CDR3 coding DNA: TGTGCCAGCAGCTTAAGACAGGGAAGGTTATACGAGCAGTACGTC.

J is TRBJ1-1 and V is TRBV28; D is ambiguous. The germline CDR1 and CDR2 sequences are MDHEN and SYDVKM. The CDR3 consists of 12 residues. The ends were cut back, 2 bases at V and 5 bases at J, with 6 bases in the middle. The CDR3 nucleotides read TGTGCCAGCAGTTTACAGGCTACTGAAGCTTTCTTT. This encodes CASSLQATEAFF.

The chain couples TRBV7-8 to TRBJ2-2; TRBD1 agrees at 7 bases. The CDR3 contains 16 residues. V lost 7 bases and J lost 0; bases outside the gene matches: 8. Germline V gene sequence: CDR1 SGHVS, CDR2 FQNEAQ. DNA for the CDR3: TGTGCCAGCAACAAACAGGGGACGGCGAACACCGGGGAGCTGTTTTTT. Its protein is CASNKQGTANTGELFF.

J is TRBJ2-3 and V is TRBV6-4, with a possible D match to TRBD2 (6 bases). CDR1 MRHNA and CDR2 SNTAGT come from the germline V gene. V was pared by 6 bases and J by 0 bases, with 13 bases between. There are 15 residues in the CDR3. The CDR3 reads CASRPEAGSTDTQYF. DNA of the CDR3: TGTGCCAGCAGGCCCGAGGCGGGGAGCACAGATACGCAGTATTTT.

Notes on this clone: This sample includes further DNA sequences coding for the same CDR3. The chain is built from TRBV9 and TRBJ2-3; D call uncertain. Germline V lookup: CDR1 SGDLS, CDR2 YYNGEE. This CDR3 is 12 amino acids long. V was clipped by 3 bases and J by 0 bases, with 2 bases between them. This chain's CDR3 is CASSASTDTQYF. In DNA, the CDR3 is TGTGCCAGCAGCGCTAGCACAGATACGCAGTATTTT.